Listed here are 22 T cell receptor beta chains from one sample, sequenced in a study of blood T cell repertoires in COVID-19. Clones were sequenced by immunoSEQ multiplex PCR, and TCRdb holds only the in-frame ones, with some missing. The profile shows fewer than 500,000 clones, 81% of them singletons. The sample comprised peripheral blood. Every receptor here comes from a human donor with acute or convalescent COVID-19. The donor label of this sample is uncertain.

Concerning this clone: At one of its ends the junction is not consistent with the germline gene, which may arise from a read error. DNA of the CDR3: TGTGCCAGCAGCCTAGCGGGGGGGCACAATGAGCAGTTCTTC. This translates into CASSLAGGHNEQFF. J is TRBJ2-1 and V is TRBV7-7, with 12 nucleotides matching TRBD2. The CDR3 is made up of 14 amino acids. CDR1 and CDR2 (germline): SSHAT, FNYEAQ (reference sequence).

The rearrangement joins TRBV3-1 (or the pseudogene TRBV3-2) to TRBJ1-2; D perhaps matches TRBD1 (6 bases). The CDR3 is 14 residues long. Trimming pared 4 bases from V and 9 bases from J, leaving 18 bases between. The germline V gene encodes CDR1 LGHDT and CDR2 YNNKEL (reference sequence). CDR3 residues: CASSLTGPWASYTF. The DNA for the CDR3 is TGTGCCAGCAGCCTTACAGGGCCCTGGGCCAGCTACACCTTC.

The chain is built from TRBV27 and TRBJ1-2; 9 bases fit TRBD1. The J segment lost 4 bases and the V segment lost 8 bases, leaving 14 bases of the junction unmatched. From germline, CDR1 is MNHEY and CDR2 SMNVEV (reference sequence). This CDR3 has 16 residues. The CDR3 protein is CASRPGPGQGFYGYTF. In nucleotides, the CDR3 is TGTGCCAGCCGTCCTGGGCCGGGACAGGGCTTCTATGGCTACACCTTC.

The J gene is TRBJ2-1, the V gene TRBV29-1; D perhaps matches TRBD1 (6 bases). Trimming shortened V by 1 base and J by 4 bases, and 8 bases separated the two germline ends. Per germline, CDR1 SQVTM and CDR2 ANQGSEA. The length of the CDR3 is 13 residues. The CDR3 DNA sequence: TGCAGCGTTGAAGGGACAGCTTACAATGAGCAGTTCTTC. It codes for CSVEGTAYNEQFF.

The V call is TRBV18, the J call TRBJ1-2; D ambiguous. V dropped 0 bases and J dropped 8 bases, with 16 bases sitting between them. In germline, CDR1 is KGHSH, CDR2 LQKENI. This CDR3 has 15 residues. The chain's CDR3 is CASSPPMTLERGYTF. The CDR3 DNA is TGTGCCAGCTCACCACCGATGACGCTCGAGCGGGGCTACACCTTC. Using reference TRBV18 and TRBJ1-2 for the parts outside the CDR3, the full variable domain is NAGVMQNPRHLVRRRGQEARLRCSPMKGHSHVYWYRQLPEEGLKFMVYLQKENIIDESGMPKERFSAEFPKEGPSILRIQQVVRGDSAAYFCASSPPMTLERGYTFGSGTRLTVV.

This chain connects TRBV10-3 to TRBJ2-7, with D tentatively TRBD2 (7 bases). Looked up from germline, CDR1 is ENHRY and CDR2 is SYGVKD. V lost 3 bases and J lost 5, with 14 bases in between. This CDR3 has 14 amino acids. In nucleotides, the CDR3 is TGTGCCATCAGTGAAGTCGGGGGGCAGGACGAGCAGTACTTC. It translates to CAISEVGGQDEQYF.

The chain carries TRBV5-4 and TRBJ2-2, with a tentative D call TRBD1 (6 bases). Germline CDR1 SGHNT, CDR2 YYREEE (reference sequence). V was clipped by 4 bases and J by 4 bases, with 14 bases between them. This CDR3 spans 15 amino acids. CDR3 sequence: CASSRTGLSTGELFF. CDR3 in DNA: TGTGCCAGCAGCAGAACAGGGTTGAGCACCGGGGAGCTGTTTTTT.

The chain couples TRBV7-9 to TRBJ1-5, with D possibly being TRBD1 (5 bases). There are 13 residues in the CDR3. Trimming took off 6 bases at V and 5 bases at J, with 11 bases between the two ends. Germline CDR1 is SEHNR and CDR2 is FQNEAQ (reference sequence). Here the CDR3 DNA reads TGTGCCAGCAGTGCCGACAGTGATCAGCCCCAGCATTTT. Its translation is CASSADSDQPQHF.

The V call is TRBV5-5, the J call TRBJ2-2, with a weak D call TRBD1 (5 bases). Germline assignment: CDR1 SGHKS and CDR2 YYEKEE (reference sequence). CDR3 length equals 16 residues. Trimming stripped 4 bases from V and 1 base from J, with 14 bases between. In DNA form, the CDR3 reads TGTGCCAGCAGCCCCGGACAACGCGTGAACACCGGGGAGCTGTTTTTT. It is translated as CASSPGQRVNTGELFF.

This clone has more than one count but fewer than ten. The CDR3 sequence is CAWSAPGTGNEKLFF. CDR3 nucleotides: TGTGCCTGGAGTGCACCCGGGACAGGGAATGAAAAACTGTTTTTT. The chain has TRBV30 and TRBJ1-4; TRBD1 matches at 9 bases. The CDR3 is 15 residues long. J was trimmed by 5 bases and V by 1 base; bases with no gene match: 5. In germline, CDR1 is GTSNPN, CDR2 SVGIG (reference sequence). The full variable domain, completed using reference TRBV30 and TRBJ1-4, is SQTIHQWPATLVQPVGSPLSLECTVEGTSNPNLYWYRQAAGRGLQLLFYSVGIGQISSEVPQNLSASRPQDRQFILSSKKLLLSDSGFYLCAWSAPGTGNEKLFFGSGTQLSVL.

The J gene is TRBJ1-2, the V gene TRBV2, with 8 nucleotides matching TRBD1. The V segment lost 4 bases and the J segment 8 bases; nucleotides outside the gene matches: 3. The CDR3 consists of 12 residues. Germline assignment: CDR1 SNHLY and CDR2 FYNNEI. CDR3 sequence reads: CASSGGTGGYTF. CDR3 coding DNA: TGTGCCAGCAGTGGGGGGACAGGCGGCTACACCTTC.

J is TRBJ2-1 and V is TRBV27; 11 bases match TRBD1. There are 15 residues in the CDR3. CDR1 and CDR2 (germline): MNHEY, SMNVEV (reference sequence). The junction had 5 bases not matched to a gene; V was cut back by 5 bases and J by 5 bases. The CDR3 spells CASSLRDRGDNEQFF. As DNA, the CDR3 is TGTGCCAGCAGTCTCCGGGACAGGGGGGACAATGAGCAGTTCTTC.

The chain combines TRBV11-2 with TRBJ2-7; D ambiguous. This CDR3 comprises 15 residues. Germline V lookup: CDR1 SGHAT, CDR2 FQNNGV. V was clipped by 5 bases and J by 6 bases, with 20 bases between them. The CDR3 DNA sequence: TGTGCCAGCAGCAGAGAGCAGGCAATGAATCGCGAGCAGTACTTC. It translates to CASSREQAMNREQYF.

The V and J genes are TRBV9 and TRBJ1-2; no firm D call. This CDR3 is built from 15 residues. Germline values: CDR1 SGDLS, CDR2 YYNGEE. The germline V and J ends were trimmed by 3 bases and 0 bases, with 12 bases remaining between them. The CDR3 region has the DNA TGTGCCAGCAGCGACCGGGGTTCTGCTAACTATGGCTACACCTTC. This translates into CASSDRGSANYGYTF.

This clone is a singleton in its sample. The J gene is TRBJ1-6, the V gene TRBV7-2; tentatively, D is TRBD1 (5 bases). Trimming took off 4 bases at V and 9 bases at J, with 16 bases between the two ends. The germline V gene encodes CDR1 SGHTA and CDR2 FQGNSA. The CDR3 extends over 15 amino acids. This CDR3 reads CASSSHGGGGSPLHF. The CDR3 region has the DNA TGTGCCAGCAGCTCCCATGGGGGGGGTGGTTCACCCCTCCACTTT.

This clone occurred a few times. V and J are TRBV20-1 and TRBJ1-4; possibly TRBD1 for D (5 bases). Germline V gives CDR1 DFQATT, CDR2 SNEGSKA (reference sequence). This CDR3 region has 12 residues. Trimming removed 3 bases at V and 12 bases at J, with 14 bases between. The CDR3 region is CSASVQGYQLFF. CDR3 nucleotides: TGCAGTGCTAGTGTCCAGGGTTACCAACTGTTTTTT.

The chain combines TRBV14 with TRBJ1-1; a weak D match, TRBD1 (6 bases). The CDR3 is made up of 15 amino acids. Trimming took off 1 base at V and 1 base at J, with 10 bases between the two ends. CDR1 and CDR2 from the germline V gene are SGHDN and FVKESK. This CDR3 is CASSQVQGRNTEAFF. The CDR3 DNA reads as TGTGCCAGCAGCCAAGTGCAGGGGAGGAACACTGAAGCTTTCTTT.

This clone was counted between two and nine times. DNA for the CDR3: TGCGCCAGCATTGCTCACGGGGGTTACACCGGGGAGCTGTTTTTT. As protein: CASIAHGGYTGELFF. The chain recombines TRBV10-2 with TRBJ2-2, with D tentatively TRBD2 (6 bases). This CDR3 has 15 amino acids. V was cut by 7 bases and J by 3 bases, with 15 bases left in between. Germline lookup yields CDR1 WSHSY and CDR2 SAAADI.

The CDR3 bases are TGCAGTGCTAGTTCCCGTTCCTACAATGAGCAGTTCTTC. Its protein is CSASSRSYNEQFF. The genes are TRBV20-1 and TRBJ2-1; D is undetermined. Germline lookup yields CDR1 DFQATT and CDR2 SNEGSKA (reference sequence). The CDR3 runs to 13 residues. Trimming pared 3 bases from V and 1 base from J, leaving 7 bases between.

The gene calls are TRBV27 and TRBJ1-2; unclear D gene. The V and J ends lost 3 bases and 4 bases respectively, with 12 bases between them. The CDR3 covers 14 residues. Germline values: CDR1 MNHEY, CDR2 SMNVEV (reference sequence). The CDR3 loop reads CASSFREVGYGYTF. The CDR3 nucleotides are TGTGCCAGCAGTTTCCGGGAGGTCGGCTATGGCTACACCTTC.

This clone was found many times. The genes are TRBV7-9 and TRBJ1-2; D not certain. Trimming removed 4 bases at V and 4 bases at J, with 13 bases between. This CDR3 is built from 14 residues. Germline-derived CDR1 and CDR2 are SEHNR and FQNEAQ (reference sequence). DNA of the CDR3: TGTGCCAGCAGCTCCGGGGTGGAGTTCTATGGCTACACCTTC. It codes for CASSSGVEFYGYTF.

This chain joins TRBV6-6 and TRBJ1-2, with 8 bases lining up with TRBD1. The CDR3 spans 13 residues. J gave up 4 bases and V 6 bases, and 4 bases lay outside the gene matches. In germline, CDR1 is MNHNY, CDR2 SVGAGI (reference sequence). The CDR3 region has the DNA TGTGCCAGCAGACCCGGACAGGGCTATGGCTACACCTTC. It translates to CASRPGQGYGYTF.